The clone carrying this T cell receptor (beta chain) was recorded a few times. Its antigen is not identified. This sample was taken from a study of beta chain features in type 1 diabetes. This CDR3 comprises 14 residues. The V end was cut by 4 bases, the J end by 4 bases, with 14 bases between. The germline CDR1 and CDR2 sequences are SQVTM and ANQGSEA. As every portion of the isolated RNA was reverse transcribed, the sequencing read expressed TCRB transcripts. This table comes from immunoSEQ multiplex PCR, and its TCRdb copy is limited to in-frame clones, with some not included. The repertoire includes hundreds of thousands of clones, around 12% of them detected once, and 0.01% sits in the top ten. Study-wide points: Junctions at VDJ sites from type 1 diabetes patients had fewer insertions and more deletions. In all four CD4+ subsets, TCRB CDR3 length was significantly, moderately reduced in type 1 diabetes.

J is TRBJ1-5 and V is TRBV29-1; D not resolved. This receptor was taken from a woman under 30 with type 1 diabetes. Sequenced: naive CD4+ T cells from blood. CDR3 bases: TGCAGCGTTGCTTCAGCGGACCTTAATCAGCCCCAGCATTTT. It specifies CSVASADLNQPQHF.